A single sample is the source of the 2 T cell receptor beta chains below, sequenced in a study of long-term antiretroviral therapy in people with HIV. Survey-level resolution applied to immunoSEQ assay v3.0. Data came from immunoSEQ multiplex PCR; TCRdb stores just in-frame clones and leaves some out. Among tens of thousands of clones listed, 94% were seen once. Sequencing was performed on unsorted PBMCs, taken 7.3 to 7.5 years after starting antiretroviral therapy. These receptors all stem from a man in his forties or fifties with HIV.

This clone was found once. CDR3 bases: TGTGCCAGCAGCATAGGTAAAAAAAACGAGCAGTACTTC. As protein: CASSIGKKNEQYF. The chain combines TRBV28 with TRBJ2-7; D ambiguous. The V end was cut by 6 bases, the J end by 5 bases, with 14 bases between. There are 13 residues in the CDR3. Germline V lookup: CDR1 MDHEN, CDR2 SYDVKM.

This clone was seen once. The V call is TRBV4-1, the J call TRBJ1-2; 8 bases align to TRBD1. CDR1 is MGHRA and CDR2 is YSYEKL in the germline V gene. V trimming: 0 bases; J trimming: 7 bases; junction bases outside the gene matches: 4. The length of the CDR3 is 14 residues. CDR3 in amino acids: CASSQDPGGTGYTF. DNA of the CDR3: TGCGCCAGCAGCCAAGACCCAGGGGGCACTGGCTACACCTTC.